The rows below give T cell receptor beta chains drawn from one sample of a study of T-cell reconstitution after alpha-beta-depleted transplantation in children. MiXCR was run by TCRdb on the PCR reads, yielding one entry per CDR3 protein. The sample carries 85,000 to 120,000 distinct CDR3 sequences, about 6% recorded once. Sequencing used PBMCs, mostly from graft donor cells, obtained 60 days after TCRalphabeta/CD19-depleted stem cell transplant. Receptors originate from a female patient between 2 and 15 years old who had a stem cell transplant for Fanconi anemia, so the T cells may come from the graft donor. CDR3s include the opening cysteine and the closing phenylalanine or tryptophan. The order of the fields is D gene, clone size, J gene, V gene, CDR3 DNA, CDR3 protein. D genes are given only for firm matches. Clone size, where shown, is once, few, many, or a class for clones that have expanded.

d_call: .; clone_size: many; j_call: TRBJ2-7; v_call: TRBV28; cdr3_nt: TGTGCCAGCAGTTTAGGTCTACCCTTCTACGAGCAGTACTTC; cdr3_aa: CASSLGLPFYEQYF
d_call: .; clone_size: .; j_call: TRBJ1-5; v_call: TRBV7-9; cdr3_nt: TGTGCCAGCAGCCAACAGGGCGCCAATCAGCCCCAGCATTTT; cdr3_aa: CASSQQGANQPQHF
d_call: .; clone_size: many; j_call: TRBJ1-2; v_call: TRBV28; cdr3_nt: TGTGCCAGCATGAGCCCACGGGACTCCTTCTCTTATGGCTACACCTTC; cdr3_aa: CASMSPRDSFSYGYTF
d_call: TRBD2; clone_size: few; j_call: TRBJ2-7; v_call: TRBV11-1; cdr3_nt: TGTGCCAGCAGCTCCTGGGGTAGCGGGGGAGATGGGGGCTACGAGCAGTACTTC; cdr3_aa: CASSSWGSGGDGGYEQYF
d_call: TRBD1; clone_size: many; j_call: TRBJ2-3; v_call: TRBV20-1; cdr3_nt: TGCAGTGCTAGATACGAGGGGGCGGGCACAGATACGCAGTATTTT; cdr3_aa: CSARYEGAGTDTQYF
d_call: TRBD2; clone_size: few; j_call: TRBJ2-4; v_call: TRBV4-2; cdr3_nt: TGTGCCAGCAGCCCGGGACCTGCTAGCGGGAGAGGGGACATTCAGTACTTC; cdr3_aa: CASSPGPASGRGDIQYF
d_call: .; clone_size: few; j_call: TRBJ2-7; v_call: TRBV3-1; cdr3_nt: TGTGCCAGCAGCCAACAGAGCTCCTACGAGCAGTACTTC; cdr3_aa: CASSQQSSYEQYF
d_call: TRBD2; clone_size: few; j_call: TRBJ2-1; v_call: TRBV7-8; cdr3_nt: TGTGCCAGCAGCTTAGCGAGCCGGCTAGCGGCCTACAATGAGCAGTTCTTC; cdr3_aa: CASSLASRLAAYNEQFF
d_call: TRBD2; clone_size: many; j_call: TRBJ2-1; v_call: TRBV12-3/TRBV12-4; cdr3_nt: TGTGCCAGCAGTTTATCAGCGGGAGGATATGAGCAGTTCTTC; cdr3_aa: CASSLSAGGYEQFF
d_call: TRBD2; clone_size: many; j_call: TRBJ2-7; v_call: TRBV29-1; cdr3_nt: TGCAGCGCCGGGACTAGCGGGAGTAAGCAGTACTTC; cdr3_aa: CSAGTSGSKQYF
d_call: TRBD1; clone_size: many; j_call: TRBJ2-7; v_call: TRBV5-5; cdr3_nt: TGTGCCAGCAGCTACCCGGGACAGGGGGTCGACGAGCAGTACTTC; cdr3_aa: CASSYPGQGVDEQYF
d_call: .; clone_size: few; j_call: TRBJ1-5; v_call: TRBV7-2; cdr3_nt: TGTGCCAGCAGCTTAGCCCCAGGGAGCAATCAGCCCCAGCATTTT; cdr3_aa: CASSLAPGSNQPQHF
d_call: .; clone_size: many; j_call: TRBJ1-3; v_call: TRBV3-1; cdr3_nt: TGTGCCAGCAGCCAAAGGGTGAGCAGGTCGACGGACACCATATATTTT; cdr3_aa: CASSQRVSRSTDTIYF